This T cell receptor beta chain was identified during a study of blood T cell repertoires in COVID-19. For the study at large: COVID-19 samples collected from the United States, Italy and Spain covered acute and convalescent phases. PBMCs, B-cell-depleted T cells, or T cells were the source of the cDNA or gDNA that made up the material.

The table came from immunoSEQ multiplex PCR; TCRdb's copy has only in-frame clones and leaves some out. The sample consists of 150,000 to 200,000 clones, more than 75% of them appearing once. The CDR3 extends over 14 amino acids. V was shortened by 11 bases and J by 6 bases, with 20 bases between the two germline ends. Looked up from germline, CDR1 is LNHDA and CDR2 is SQIVND (reference sequence). The V and J genes are TRBV19 and TRBJ1-5; D possibly corresponds to TRBD1 (5 bases). The sample was PBMCs or T cells enriched from blood (not recorded which). The clonotype originates from a man aged 55 to 70 who had been exposed to COVID-19. Here the CDR3 reads CASKGGVVIQPQHF. The CDR3 DNA reads TGTGCCTCCAAAGGAGGGGTCGTGATTCAGCCCCAGCATTTT.